The 31 T cell receptor beta chains reported below all come from one sample, sequenced in a study of radiotherapy plus CTLA-4 blockade in lung cancer. Measured with immunoSEQ multiplex PCR; TCRdb has only the in-frame clones, and not every one. Of about 85,000 clones in the sample, roughly 86% were seen once. The sequencing used peripheral blood, collected from a patient treated with radiotherapy plus ipilimumab. The receptors shown here come from a human donor with non-small cell lung cancer who had a partial response to radiotherapy plus ipilimumab.

This sequence joins TRBV6-7 and TRBJ2-5; D is perhaps TRBD1 (6 bases). TRBV6-7 has ORF status, its function being uncertain. Deletions cut 0 bases from V and 0 bases from J, with 23 bases between. The CDR3 consists of 20 residues. In nucleotides, the CDR3 is TGTGCCAGCAGTTACTCGGGCTCCGGGACAAGCCCTAAGTACCAAGAGACCCAGTACTTC. Its translation is CASSYSGSGTSPKYQETQYF.

The chain combines TRBV9 with TRBJ2-3, with 10 bases identical to TRBD2. Germline V gene sequence: CDR1 SGDLS, CDR2 YYNGEE. This CDR3 has 18 residues. V shed 4 bases and J 4 bases; nucleotides not matched to a gene: 15. CDR3 sequence reads: CASSPQGGTSGIADTQYF. DNA of the CDR3: TGTGCCAGCAGCCCCCAAGGGGGAACTAGCGGGATCGCAGATACGCAGTATTTT.

A word on this clone: Distinct nucleotide sequences in the sample also encode this CDR3. V gene TRBV7-2 combines with J gene TRBJ1-1, with no clear D. Germline V CDR1 and CDR2: SGHTA, FQGNSA. CDR3 length equals 13 residues. The V and J ends lost 1 base and 3 bases respectively, with 6 bases between them. The DNA for the CDR3 is TGTGCCAGCAGCTTAGGTCAGTACACTGAAGCTTTCTTT. Translation: CASSLGQYTEAFF.

Concerning this clone: Germline and junction disagree at one end, which may indicate a read error. The chain links TRBV5-1 to TRBJ1-2; the match to TRBD1 covers 7 bases. The CDR3 sequence is 14 residues long. From germline, CDR1 is SGHRS and CDR2 YFSETQ. CDR3 sequence: CASSLVTGNYGYTF. DNA for the CDR3: TGTGCCAGCAGCTTGGTGACAGGGAACTATGGCTACACCTTC. The variable domain in full, with the rest retrieved from reference TRBV5-1 and TRBJ1-2, is KAGVTQTPRYLIKTRGQQVTLSCSPISGHRSVSWYQQTPGQGLQFLFEYFSETQRNKGNFPGRFSGRQFSNSRSEMNVSTLELGDSALYLCASSLVTGNYGYTFGSGTRLTVV.

The genes are TRBV19 and TRBJ1-2; D is unresolved. With 5 bases removed from V and 8 bases from J, the gap between germline ends came to 15 bases. The CDR3 has 13 residues. Germline CDR1 reads LNHDA; CDR2 reads SQIVND (reference sequence). CDR3 nucleotides: TGTGCCAGTAGTGTAACCCAGGAATGGGGCTACACCTTC. Translating it yields CASSVTQEWGYTF.

DNA for the CDR3: TGTGCCAGCAGGCTAGCCTCCTACAATGAGCAGTTCTTC. It yields the protein CASRLASYNEQFF. The chain carries TRBV2 and TRBJ2-1; tentative D call: TRBD2 (5 bases). The V end was cut by 6 bases, the J end by 0 bases, with 6 bases between. Germline V gives CDR1 SNHLY, CDR2 FYNNEI. The CDR3 runs to 13 residues.

The genes are TRBV7-3 and TRBJ2-1, with D possibly being TRBD1 (5 bases). Germline V gene sequence: CDR1 SGHTA, CDR2 FQGTGA. V gave up 8 bases and J gave up 4 bases, with 21 bases separating them. The CDR3 contains 16 residues. The CDR3 DNA sequence: TGTGCCAGCGCACCAGGGCTGGGATCTTCGTACAATGAGCAGTTCTTC. Amino acid sequence: CASAPGLGSSYNEQFF.

J is TRBJ1-2 and V is TRBV5-4; D gene uncertain. The CDR3 is 15 residues long. Trimming pared 2 bases from V and 4 bases from J, leaving 15 bases between. CDR1 is SGHNT and CDR2 is YYREEE in the germline V gene (reference sequence). This chain's CDR3 is CASSLQLGGSYGYTF. In nucleotides, the CDR3 is TGTGCCAGCAGCTTACAATTAGGAGGCTCCTATGGCTACACCTTC.

The J gene is TRBJ1-2, the V gene TRBV5-1, with D hard to call. V was clipped by 2 bases and J by 3 bases, with 8 bases between them. Germline CDR1 reads SGHRS; CDR2 reads YFSETQ. The CDR3 runs 13 residues. CDR3 residues: CASSFDTYYGYTF. The CDR3 nucleotides are TGCGCCAGCAGCTTTGACACTTACTATGGCTACACCTTC.

This clone showed up just a few times. The chain couples TRBV7-2 to TRBJ2-2; perhaps TRBD1 as D (5 bases). V lost 1 base and J 4 bases, leaving 10 bases between the germline ends. CDR3 size: 15 residues. Germline CDR1 is SGHTA and CDR2 is FQGNSA. CDR3 nucleotide sequence: TGTGCCAGCAGCTTAGACCAGGGTGGCACCGGGGAGCTGTTTTTT. It yields the protein CASSLDQGGTGELFF.

The gene calls are TRBV7-3 and TRBJ2-3; TRBD1 matches 9 bases. V was pared by 5 bases and J by 1 base, with 10 bases of the junction left unmatched. CDR1 is SGHTA, CDR2 FQGTGA, per germline. The CDR3 runs 17 residues. CDR3 nucleotide sequence: TGTGCCAGCAGCGTAGGAACAGGGGGCGCAGGCACAGATACGCAGTATTTT. Protein sequence: CASSVGTGGAGTDTQYF.

The V call is TRBV27, the J call TRBJ1-3; D remains ambiguous. CDR3 size: 13 residues. Trimming removed 5 bases from V and 2 bases from J, with 7 bases in between. Germline V lookup: CDR1 MNHEY, CDR2 SMNVEV (reference sequence). Here the CDR3 DNA reads TGTGCCAGCAGTCCCTCCGCTGGAAACACCATATATTTT. Protein product: CASSPSAGNTIYF.

This chain connects TRBV15 to TRBJ1-2; 9 nucleotides line up with TRBD1. Losses at the gene ends were 3 bases for V and 6 bases for J; bases not matched to a gene: 5. The CDR3 totals 14 residues. Germline-derived CDR1 and CDR2 are LNHNV and YYDKDF (reference sequence). CDR3 sequence reads: CATSSYDRGNGYTF. The CDR3 DNA follows: TGTGCCACCAGCAGCTATGACAGGGGGAATGGCTACACCTTC.

The CDR3 nucleotides read TGTGCCAGCATCCGGCGGGGGGAGACCCAGTACTTC. Amino acid sequence: CASIRRGETQYF. The gene calls are TRBV5-6 and TRBJ2-5; 7 nucleotides align to TRBD2. CDR3 length: 12 amino acids. V trimming: 6 bases; J trimming: 5 bases; junction bases outside the gene matches: 4. Germline CDR1 SGHDT, CDR2 YYEEEE.

The chain employs TRBV19 and TRBJ1-6; 8 bases map to TRBD1. The CDR3 is made up of 14 amino acids. Germline-derived CDR1 and CDR2 are LNHDA and SQIVND (reference sequence). V lost 7 bases to trimming and J lost 7 bases; unmatched junction nucleotides: 6. In nucleotides, the CDR3 is TGTGCCAGTACCCCGGGACAGGTGAATTCACCCCTCCACTTT. Translated, it gives CASTPGQVNSPLHF.

V gene TRBV6-1 combines with J gene TRBJ2-1; D is perhaps TRBD2 (5 bases). Germline assignment: CDR1 MNHNS and CDR2 SASEGT. This CDR3 region has 14 residues. The V end lost 6 bases, the J end lost 9 bases, and 18 bases lay between the germline ends. The CDR3 nucleotides read TGTGCCAGCAGCCACGAGGGAGAATGGGGTGAGCAGTTCTTC. Translating it yields CASSHEGEWGEQFF.

J is TRBJ2-7 and V is TRBV27, with 12 nucleotides matching TRBD1. Germline V gene lookup returns CDR1 MNHEY and CDR2 SMNVEV (reference sequence). CDR3 length: 15 residues. V was pared by 3 bases and J by 3 bases, with 3 bases of the junction left unmatched. CDR3 region: CASSLGTGGFYEQYV. For the CDR3, the DNA is TGTGCCAGCAGTTTGGGGACAGGGGGCTTCTACGAGCAGTACGTC.

The chain has TRBV28 and TRBJ2-5; 11 nucleotides line up with TRBD2. V was pared by 7 bases and J by 2 bases, with 9 bases of the junction left unmatched. CDR1 and CDR2 from the germline V gene are MDHEN and SYDVKM. This CDR3 region has 16 residues. Here the CDR3 reads CASINRGLAEQETQYF. The DNA for the CDR3 is TGTGCCAGCATCAATCGGGGACTAGCGGAGCAAGAGACCCAGTACTTC. The whole variable domain, filled in from reference TRBV28 and TRBJ2-5, reads DVKVTQSSRYLVKRTGEKVFLECVQDMDHENMFWYRQDPGLGLRLIYFSYDVKMKEKGDIPEGYSVSREKKERFSLILESASTNQTSMYLCASINRGLAEQETQYFGPGTRLLVL.

This clone has just one count. The rearrangement links TRBV5-4 to TRBJ2-7; D gene ambiguous. Germline CDR1 is SGHNT and CDR2 is YYREEE (reference sequence). Trimming removed 0 bases from V and 5 bases from J, with 6 bases in between. This CDR3 spans 12 amino acids. CDR3 in DNA: TGTGCCAGCAGCTTGGGAGAAGACGAGCAGTACTTC. This sequence encodes CASSLGEDEQYF.

Remarks on this clone: At one end, the junction sequence differs from germline, possibly due to a read error. The V and J genes are TRBV19 and TRBJ2-4; perhaps TRBD2 as D (6 bases). The CDR3 has 15 residues. Germline V gene data show CDR1 as LNHDA and CDR2 as SQIVND (reference sequence). CDR3 coding DNA: TGTGCCAGTAGTATACCGGCACTAGCCAAAGACATTCAGTACTTC. Its protein is CASSIPALAKDIQYF.

The chain links TRBV5-4 to TRBJ2-7; 7 bases map to TRBD1. This CDR3 is built from 16 residues. The V and J ends lost 2 bases and 2 bases, in that order; junction bases with no gene match: 10. In germline, CDR1 is SGHNT, CDR2 YYREEE (reference sequence). The DNA of the CDR3 is TGTGCCAGCAGCTTCCAGCGACCAGACAGGGCCTACGAGCAGTACTTC. As protein: CASSFQRPDRAYEQYF.

The gene calls are TRBV4-1 and TRBJ2-2, with 8 bases aligning to TRBD1. V gave up 4 bases and J gave up 1 base; unmatched junction bases: 2. Germline V gene sequence: CDR1 MGHRA, CDR2 YSYEKL. This CDR3 is built from 15 residues. The CDR3 sequence is CASSRTGLNTGELFF. In nucleotides, the CDR3 is TGCGCCAGCAGCCGGACAGGGCTGAACACCGGGGAGCTGTTTTTT.

This chain links TRBV27 with TRBJ2-7; the D gene is possibly TRBD2 (6 bases). Trimming cost V 3 bases and J 5 bases, with 8 bases left between them. The CDR3 length is 12 residues. CDR1 and CDR2 from the germline V gene are MNHEY and SMNVEV (reference sequence). The CDR3 loop reads CASSFGGNEQYF. CDR3 nucleotide sequence: TGTGCCAGCAGTTTCGGGGGAAACGAGCAGTACTTC.

This clone has just one count. One end of the junction is discordant with germline, which a read error may explain. The V gene is TRBV11-3, the J gene TRBJ1-2; 9 bases fit TRBD1. From germline, CDR1 is SGHNT and CDR2 YENEEA. The CDR3 covers 13 residues. The chain's CDR3 is CAGSRGQGEGYTF. The CDR3, as DNA: TGTGCCGGCAGCCGGGGACAGGGTGAGGGCTACACCTTC. The full variable domain, in which reference TRBV11-3 and TRBJ1-2 provide the parts outside the CDR3, is EAGVVQSPRYKIIEKKQPVAFWCNPISGHNTLYWYLQNLGQGPELLIRYENEEAVDDSQLPKDRFSAERLKGVDSTLKIQPAELGDSAVYLCAGSRGQGEGYTFGSGTRLTVV.

This clone was counted between two and nine times. The chain joins TRBV4-3 to TRBJ1-2; 10 nucleotides align to TRBD1. Trimming at V came to 1 base and at J to 8 bases, leaving 7 bases not matched to a gene. Germline loops: CDR1 LGHNA, CDR2 YSLEER. The CDR3 is made up of 15 amino acids. The CDR3 here is CASSQGPGTGVGYTF. As DNA, the CDR3 is TGCGCCAGCAGCCAAGGGCCCGGGACAGGGGTGGGCTACACCTTC.

The V and J genes are TRBV15 and TRBJ2-3; 9 nucleotides match TRBD2. CDR1 is LNHNV and CDR2 is YYDKDF in the germline V gene (reference sequence). V was pared by 1 base and J by 0 bases, with 8 bases of the junction left unmatched. The CDR3 extends over 18 amino acids. The CDR3 loop reads CATSRVRLAVPSTDTQYF. CDR3 sequence (DNA): TGTGCCACCAGCAGAGTACGACTAGCGGTCCCTAGCACAGATACGCAGTATTTT.

The chain employs TRBV28 and TRBJ2-7; D perhaps matches TRBD1 (6 bases). In germline, CDR1 is MDHEN, CDR2 SYDVKM. V lost 3 bases to trimming and J lost 2 bases, with 8 bases between them. The CDR3 length is 13 residues. For the CDR3, the DNA is TGTGCCAGCAGTTTGGACAGCGCCTACGAGCAGTACTTC. This codes for CASSLDSAYEQYF.

In this sample, this clone turned up once. V is TRBV30 and J is TRBJ2-7; D is uncertain. Trimming left V 4 bases short and J 0 bases short, with 13 bases between. Per germline, CDR1 GTSNPN and CDR2 SVGIG (reference sequence). The CDR3 totals 14 residues. The CDR3 coding sequence is TGTGCCTGGACGAAAAGCGCTCTCTCCTACGAGCAGTACTTC. This encodes CAWTKSALSYEQYF.

This chain connects TRBV25-1 to TRBJ2-1; TRBD1 matches 11 bases. V gave up 10 bases and J gave up 2 bases; unmatched junction bases: 4. CDR1 is MGHDK and CDR2 is SYGVNS in the germline V gene. The length of the CDR3 is 14 residues. In nucleotides, the CDR3 is TGTGCCACCCAGGGACAGGGGGCCTACAATGAGCAGTTCTTC. It encodes CATQGQGAYNEQFF.

With regard to this clone: The sample has other DNA sequences that encode this CDR3 too. This chain joins TRBV6-1 and TRBJ1-5; 7 nucleotides align to TRBD1. The CDR3 loop spans 15 amino acids. Germline V gene lookup returns CDR1 MNHNS and CDR2 SASEGT. With 8 bases clipped from V and 7 bases from J, the junction kept 14 bases outside the gene matches. CDR3 protein: CASGEGRGLGQPQHF. CDR3 nucleotides: TGTGCCAGCGGGGAAGGCAGGGGGTTAGGGCAGCCCCAGCATTTT.

The chain uses TRBV19 and TRBJ2-7, with 8 nucleotides matching TRBD1. The DNA end is more similar to TRBJ2-1, so the J call may be wrong. The CDR3 loop spans 16 amino acids. Germline-derived CDR1 and CDR2 are LNHDA and SQIVND (reference sequence). The DNA for the CDR3 is TGTGCCAGTAGCCTCCCGGTGGGACAGGCGAGAGATGAGCAGTTCTTC. Its protein product is CASSLPVGQARDEQFF.